The 14 T cell receptor beta chains reported below all come from one sample, sequenced in a study of shared clonotypes between healthy human individuals. Clones were sequenced by immunoSEQ multiplex PCR, and TCRdb holds only the in-frame ones, with some missing. The sample has millions of clones; 90% to 95% are singletons. Sequencing input: naive CD4+ T cells sorted from blood. Subset meaning: CD45RA+ positively selected. The receptors come from a man aged 18 to 29 in good health.

The V gene is TRBV21-1, the J gene TRBJ1-3. TRBV21-1 is a listed pseudogene. The CDR3 covers 17 residues. CDR3 DNA sequence: TGTGCCAGCAGCACCCACCCTGGGGGAGATCTTGGAAACACCATATATTTT. This gives the protein CASSTHPGGDLGNTIYF.

This clone was seen only once. The genes are TRBV6-6 and TRBJ2-2, with D perhaps matching TRBD1 (5 bases). V gave up 6 bases and J gave up 6 bases, with 11 bases separating them. This CDR3 spans 13 amino acids. Germline values: CDR1 MNHNY, CDR2 SVGAGI (reference sequence). CDR3 nucleotide sequence: TGTGCCAGCAGCCAGGGAATGGCCGGGGAGCTGTTTTTT. Residues: CASSQGMAGELFF.

V usage is TRBV25-1 and J usage is TRBJ2-1; the match to TRBD2 covers 13 bases. Germline CDR1 MGHDK, CDR2 SYGVNS. The CDR3 extends over 13 amino acids. V was clipped by 6 bases and J by 10 bases; unmatched bases: 3. CDR3 in DNA: TGTGCCAGCAGGACTAGCGGGGGGTGGGAGCAGTTCTTC. Translation: CASRTSGGWEQFF.

This chain uses TRBV2 with TRBJ1-2; possibly TRBD1 for D (6 bases). Trimming removed 6 bases at V and 0 bases at J, with 11 bases between. The germline CDR1 and CDR2 sequences are SNHLY and FYNNEI. This CDR3 has 14 residues. This CDR3 reads CASSADSSNYGYTF. The CDR3 coding sequence is TGTGCCAGCAGCGCGGACAGCTCTAACTATGGCTACACCTTC. The entire variable domain, with the rest obtained from reference TRBV2 and TRBJ1-2, is as follows: EPEVTQTPSHQVTQMGQEVILRCVPISNHLYFYWYRQILGQKVEFLVSFYNNEISEKSEIFDDQFSVERPDGSNFTLKIRSTKLEDSAMYFCASSADSSNYGYTFGSGTRLTVV.

As concerns this clone: Other DNA sequences in the same sample also yield this CDR3. The chain combines TRBV2 with TRBJ1-5; D is uncertain. V shed 4 bases and J shed 2 bases, with 6 bases lying between them. The CDR3 covers 13 residues. The germline CDR1 and CDR2 sequences are SNHLY and FYNNEI. The CDR3 loop reads CASSGTGNQPQHF. DNA of the CDR3: TGTGCCAGCAGTGGGACGGGCAATCAGCCCCAGCATTTT.

This clone was seen a single time. This chain's CDR3 is CASSLGLADEQFF. The DNA of the CDR3 is TGTGCCAGCAGCTTGGGACTAGCCGATGAGCAGTTCTTC. This chain uses TRBV7-8 with TRBJ2-1; 9 nucleotides align to TRBD2. V lost 3 bases, J lost 8 bases, and 2 bases stayed unmatched. CDR3 length: 13 residues. Germline V gives CDR1 SGHVS, CDR2 FQNEAQ.

The chain has TRBV2 and TRBJ1-1; no clear D gene. Germline loops: CDR1 SNHLY, CDR2 FYNNEI. V was shortened by 6 bases and J by 4 bases, with 15 bases between the two germline ends. This CDR3 region has 14 residues. This CDR3 is CASSRWAVSTEAFF. As DNA, the CDR3 is TGTGCCAGCAGCCGGTGGGCCGTTAGCACTGAAGCTTTCTTT.

This sequence joins TRBV11-2 and TRBJ2-5; 11 bases are a match to TRBD2. Germline V gives CDR1 SGHAT, CDR2 FQNNGV. This CDR3 spans 16 amino acids. Germline trimming cut 5 bases from V and 2 bases from J; bases unmatched to any gene: 7. The CDR3 DNA is TGTGCCAGCAGCCCTAGACTAGCGGGGATACAAGAGACCCAGTACTTC. Its protein product is CASSPRLAGIQETQYF. The whole variable domain, remainder taken from reference TRBV11-2 and TRBJ2-5, is EAGVAQSPRYKIIEKRQSVAFWCNPISGHATLYWYQQILGQGPKLLIQFQNNGVVDDSQLPKDRFSAERLKGVDSTLKIQPAKLEDSAVYLCASSPRLAGIQETQYFGPGTRLLVL.

The chain combines TRBV6-5 with TRBJ1-2, with no clear D. V dropped 6 bases and J dropped 3 bases, with 8 bases sitting between them. Germline lookup yields CDR1 MNHEY and CDR2 SVGAGI. The CDR3 extends over 12 amino acids. In DNA form, the CDR3 reads TGTGCCAGCAGGGACGGGGACTATGGCTACACCTTC. Translating it yields CASRDGDYGYTF.

With regard to this clone: Other DNA sequences from this sample encode an identical CDR3 as well. This chain uses TRBV6-1 with TRBJ2-7; D gene uncertain. This CDR3 contains 14 residues. The germline V gene encodes CDR1 MNHNS and CDR2 SASEGT. With 0 bases removed from V and 0 bases from J, the gap between germline ends came to 6 bases. CDR3 protein: CASSEAGISYEQYF. CDR3 nucleotide sequence: TGTGCCAGCAGTGAAGCGGGGATCTCCTACGAGCAGTACTTC.

The gene calls are TRBV27 and TRBJ2-1; D uncertain. Germline loops: CDR1 MNHEY, CDR2 SMNVEV (reference sequence). The CDR3 totals 11 residues. Trimming took 7 bases from V and 4 from J, leaving 5 bases between them. The CDR3 spells CASTQYNEQFF. As DNA, the CDR3 is TGTGCCAGCACCCAGTACAATGAGCAGTTCTTC.

The genes are TRBV5-6 and TRBJ1-5; maybe TRBD1 (6 bases). V lost 4 bases to trimming and J lost 2 bases, with 13 bases between them. CDR1 SGHDT and CDR2 YYEEEE come from the germline V gene. This CDR3 is built from 15 residues. Here the CDR3 DNA reads TGTGCCAGCAGCGCACAGGGATATGGCAATCAGCCCCAGCATTTT. As protein: CASSAQGYGNQPQHF.

The genes are TRBV27 and TRBJ2-3; a weak D match, TRBD2 (6 bases). Germline V gives CDR1 MNHEY, CDR2 SMNVEV (reference sequence). V lost 1 base to trimming and J lost 4 bases, with 12 bases between them. The CDR3 contains 15 residues. CDR3 region: CASSLLGGLADTQYF. As DNA, the CDR3 is TGTGCCAGCAGTTTATTAGGAGGGCTCGCAGATACGCAGTATTTT.

The rearrangement uses TRBV29-1 and TRBJ1-2; D is ambiguous. Germline V gives CDR1 SQVTM, CDR2 ANQGSEA. Trimming took 3 bases from V and 8 from J, leaving 4 bases between them. The length of the CDR3 is 9 residues. CDR3 coding DNA: TGCAGCGTTGAGAAGGGCTACACCTTC. Its protein product is CSVEKGYTF.